These 22 T cell receptor beta chains were sequenced from one sample in a study of control samples from healthy donors and cancer patients. Profiled with immunoSEQ multiplex PCR; TCRdb holds only in-frame clones, not every one. Altogether roughly 51,000 clones are present, over 85% being singletons, with the ten largest covering about 1.4%. The sequenced sample consisted of PBMCs. Receptors were obtained from a man aged 35 to 55 with colorectal cancer.

This clone was picked up a small number of times. The V gene is TRBV30, the J gene TRBJ1-1, with D hard to call. Trimming stripped 5 bases from V and 4 bases from J, with 5 bases between. Germline V gives CDR1 GTSNPN, CDR2 SVGIG (reference sequence). The CDR3 consists of 10 residues. DNA for the CDR3: TGTGCCTGGGGTGGCACTGAAGCTTTCTTT. It translates to CAWGGTEAFF.

This sequence joins TRBV5-5 and TRBJ1-1; TRBD1 might be the D (5 bases). This CDR3 spans 16 amino acids. CDR1 and CDR2 (germline): SGHKS, YYEKEE (reference sequence). V lost 4 bases to trimming and J lost 1 base, with 17 bases between them. This CDR3 is CASSLSTDSSNTEAFF. The CDR3 coding sequence is TGTGCCAGCAGCCTCTCAACTGACAGCTCGAACACTGAAGCTTTCTTT.

Here the CDR3 reads CASSLPWTNHEQYF. The CDR3 DNA reads as TGTGCCAGCAGCTTGCCATGGACAAACCACGAGCAGTACTTC. The chain employs TRBV5-8 and TRBJ2-7; TRBD1 is a possible D gene (5 bases). The germline V gene has CDR1 SGHTS and CDR2 YDEGEE. The V end was cut by 1 base, the J end by 5 bases, with 13 bases between. The CDR3 totals 14 residues.

The CDR3 sequence: CATSDPGEGPKNTEAFF. The CDR3 bases are TGTGCCACCAGTGATCCCGGGGAGGGTCCTAAGAACACTGAAGCTTTCTTT. The chain links TRBV24-1 to TRBJ1-1; D gene ambiguous. There are 17 residues in the CDR3. The V end lost 3 bases, the J end lost 1 base, and 17 bases lay between the germline ends. In germline, CDR1 is KGHDR, CDR2 SFDVKD.

This chain joins TRBV20-1 and TRBJ2-7, with 7 bases that match TRBD2. Germline V gene data show CDR1 as DFQATT and CDR2 as SNEGSKA (reference sequence). The CDR3 has 14 residues. V lost 3 bases to trimming and J lost 1 base; unmatched junction nucleotides: 6. For the CDR3, the DNA is TGCAGTGCTAGTCGCCCTAGCGGATCCTACGAGCAGTACTTC. This sequence encodes CSASRPSGSYEQYF.

V is TRBV6-1 and J is TRBJ2-7; 9 bases line up with TRBD2. Germline CDR1 MNHNS, CDR2 SASEGT. V trimming: 0 bases; J trimming: 4 bases; junction bases outside the gene matches: 22. The CDR3 is made up of 21 amino acids. The CDR3 sequence: CASSEAPRASGTHLRVYEQYF. The DNA for the CDR3 is TGTGCCAGCAGTGAAGCTCCCCGGGCTAGCGGGACTCATCTACGTGTATACGAGCAGTACTTC.

The chain links TRBV2 to TRBJ2-1, with D uncertain. In germline, CDR1 is SNHLY, CDR2 FYNNEI. The CDR3 spans 13 residues. Between the trimmed V and J ends, which lost 6 bases and 0 bases, there was a span of 6 bases. CDR3 nucleotides: TGTGCCAGCAGCGGTACCTCCTACAATGAGCAGTTCTTC. Amino acids: CASSGTSYNEQFF.

The chain is built from TRBV6-2 or TRBV6-3 and TRBJ1-2, with D possibly being TRBD1 (6 bases). The germline CDR1 and CDR2 sequences are MNHEY and SVGEGT. CDR3 length equals 15 residues. V was pared by 2 bases and J by 4 bases, with 14 bases between. This CDR3 is CASSYPVGGVYGYTF. The CDR3 DNA sequence: TGTGCCAGCAGTTACCCAGTGGGGGGCGTCTATGGCTACACCTTC.

The rearrangement joins TRBV27 to TRBJ2-7; 7 bases match TRBD2. CDR1 is MNHEY and CDR2 is SMNVEV in the germline V gene (reference sequence). The CDR3 totals 17 residues. The V segment lost 4 bases and the J segment 3 bases; nucleotides outside the gene matches: 15. Written as DNA, the CDR3 is TGTGCCAGCAGTTCCCGGGGGTCGCGGGAGCCCATCTACGAGCAGTACTTC. It yields the protein CASSSRGSREPIYEQYF.

V usage is TRBV3-1 (or the pseudogene TRBV3-2) and J usage is TRBJ2-3, with D perhaps TRBD1 or TRBD2 (5 bases each). V lost 1 base to trimming and J lost 2 bases, with 16 bases between them. The CDR3 is 17 amino acids. Germline CDR1 reads LGHDT; CDR2 reads YNNKEL (reference sequence). CDR3 in DNA: TGTGCCAGCAGCCAAGGGGACCGCTCTTATTCCACAGATACGCAGTATTTT. The encoded protein is CASSQGDRSYSTDTQYF.

The V call is TRBV6-5, the J call TRBJ1-2; 8 bases are shared with TRBD1. Germline V lookup: CDR1 MNHEY, CDR2 SVGAGI. Unmatched junction bases numbered 4, after V lost 6 bases and J lost 4 bases. The CDR3 is 13 residues long. CDR3 nucleotides: TGTGCCAGCAGGTCCGGGACAGGCTATGGCTACACCTTC. Its translation is CASRSGTGYGYTF.

The chain employs TRBV27 and TRBJ2-1, with 12 bases matching TRBD2. Germline V gene lookup returns CDR1 MNHEY and CDR2 SMNVEV (reference sequence). J was trimmed by 2 bases and V by 11 bases; bases with no gene match: 7. The CDR3 sequence is 15 residues long. CDR3 residues: CAARLAGAPYNEQFF. The CDR3 DNA reads as TGTGCCGCCCGACTAGCGGGAGCTCCCTACAATGAGCAGTTCTTC.

This sequence joins TRBV28 and TRBJ2-4; D may be TRBD1 (5 bases). V shed 2 bases and J shed 8 bases, with 7 bases lying between them. This CDR3 is built from 12 residues. Germline V lookup: CDR1 MDHEN, CDR2 SYDVKM. The CDR3 loop reads CASSLQGYIQYF. The CDR3 nucleotides are TGTGCCAGCAGTTTACAGGGATACATTCAGTACTTC.

The chain uses TRBV7-6 and TRBJ1-1, with D maybe TRBD1 (5 bases). V lost 4 bases to trimming and J lost 1 base, with 16 bases between them. This CDR3 comprises 16 residues. Germline CDR1 SGHVS, CDR2 FNYEAQ. The CDR3 protein is CASSWLGGESNTEAFF. The CDR3 bases are TGTGCCAGCAGCTGGCTTGGAGGGGAGTCGAACACTGAAGCTTTCTTT.

CDR3 sequence reads: CASSSFSILSYHNEQFF. DNA of the CDR3: TGTGCCAGCAGCTCATTCTCCATACTCTCTTACCACAATGAGCAGTTCTTC. This chain connects TRBV11-2 to TRBJ2-1; D not resolved. Trimming pared 4 bases from V and 5 bases from J, leaving 21 bases between. The CDR3 consists of 17 residues. CDR1 and CDR2 (germline): SGHAT, FQNNGV.

The chain has TRBV11-2 and TRBJ2-7; the match to TRBD2 covers 8 bases. Germline assignment: CDR1 SGHAT and CDR2 FQNNGV. The CDR3 is made up of 16 amino acids. V lost 5 bases to trimming and J lost 3 bases; unmatched junction nucleotides: 12. CDR3 in amino acids: CASSPLTGGRYYEQYF. DNA for the CDR3: TGTGCCAGCAGCCCCTTGACGGGAGGGAGATACTACGAGCAGTACTTC.

The V call is TRBV27, the J call TRBJ2-7; 10 bases align to TRBD1. Germline loops: CDR1 MNHEY, CDR2 SMNVEV (reference sequence). The CDR3 runs to 14 residues. The trim removed 7 bases at V and 6 bases at J, leaving 9 bases unmatched. The DNA of the CDR3 is TGTGCCAGCACCGAGACAGGGGGCAGCTTCGAGCAGTACTTC. Translating it yields CASTETGGSFEQYF.

The chain joins TRBV6-5 to TRBJ2-1; TRBD2 matches 8 bases. Trimming at V came to 6 bases and at J to 7 bases, leaving 11 bases not matched to a gene. This CDR3 has 15 residues. Germline V lookup: CDR1 MNHEY, CDR2 SVGAGI. The CDR3 DNA reads TGTGCCAGCAGCCCGGTTGGGCTAGCGGGTAATGAGCAGTTCTTC. Amino acid sequence: CASSPVGLAGNEQFF.

Points on this clone: At one boundary the junction diverges from the germline segment, which might be a read error. The rearrangement links TRBV3-1 (or the pseudogene TRBV3-2) to TRBJ2-7, with 8 bases identical to TRBD2. Germline CDR1 and CDR2: LGHDT and YNNKEL (reference sequence). The CDR3 loop spans 16 amino acids. Here the CDR3 DNA reads TGTGCCAGCAGTCAAGATACGGCGGGGGGTTACTACGAGCAGTACTTC. Amino acids: CASSQDTAGGYYEQYF.

The chain uses TRBV19 and TRBJ2-5; the match to TRBD2 covers 8 bases. The J segment lost 0 bases and the V segment lost 1 base, leaving 1 base of the junction unmatched. This CDR3 is built from 15 residues. Germline CDR1 is LNHDA and CDR2 is SQIVND (reference sequence). CDR3 sequence: CASSIGLAYQETQYF. CDR3 sequence (DNA): TGTGCCAGTAGTATAGGACTAGCGTACCAAGAGACCCAGTACTTC. Using reference TRBV19 and TRBJ2-5 for the parts outside the CDR3, the full variable domain is DGGITQSPKYLFRKEGQNVTLSCEQNLNHDAMYWYRQDPGQGLRLIYYSQIVNDFQKGDIAEGYSVSREKKESFPLTVTSAQKNPTAFYLCASSIGLAYQETQYFGPGTRLLVL.

The chain carries TRBV6-5 and TRBJ1-1; the D is unclear. From germline, CDR1 is MNHEY and CDR2 SVGAGI. CDR3 size: 14 residues. Trimming removed 4 bases at V and 1 base at J, with 10 bases between. The CDR3 here is CASSSRAPNTEAFF. CDR3 sequence (DNA): TGTGCCAGCAGTTCCCGGGCCCCGAACACTGAAGCTTTCTTT.

This clone was seen a single time. This chain uses TRBV10-3 with TRBJ2-7; 7 bases align to TRBD1. Germline V gives CDR1 ENHRY, CDR2 SYGVKD. The J segment lost 3 bases and the V segment lost 5 bases, leaving 7 bases of the junction unmatched. This CDR3 is 14 amino acids long. DNA for the CDR3: TGTGCCATCAGTAAAAACCGACAGGGCTACGAGCAGTACTTC. This gives the protein CAISKNRQGYEQYF.